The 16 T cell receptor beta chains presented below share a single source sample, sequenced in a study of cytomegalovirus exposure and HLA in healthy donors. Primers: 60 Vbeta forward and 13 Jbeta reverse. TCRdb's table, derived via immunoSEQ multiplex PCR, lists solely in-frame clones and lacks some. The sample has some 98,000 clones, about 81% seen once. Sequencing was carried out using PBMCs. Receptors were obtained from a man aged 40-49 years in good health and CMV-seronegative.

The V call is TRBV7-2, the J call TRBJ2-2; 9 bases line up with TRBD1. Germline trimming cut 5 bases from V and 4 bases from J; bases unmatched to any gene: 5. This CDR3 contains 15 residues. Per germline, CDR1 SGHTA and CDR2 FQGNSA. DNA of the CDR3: TGTGCCAGCAGCCCCACGGGACAGGGCACCGGGGAGCTGTTTTTT. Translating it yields CASSPTGQGTGELFF.

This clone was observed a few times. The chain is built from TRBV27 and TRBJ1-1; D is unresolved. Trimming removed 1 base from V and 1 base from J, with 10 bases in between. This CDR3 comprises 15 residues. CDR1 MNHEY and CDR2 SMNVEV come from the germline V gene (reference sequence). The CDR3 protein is CASSLYPVPNTEAFF. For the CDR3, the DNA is TGTGCCAGCAGTTTATATCCAGTTCCGAACACTGAAGCTTTCTTT.

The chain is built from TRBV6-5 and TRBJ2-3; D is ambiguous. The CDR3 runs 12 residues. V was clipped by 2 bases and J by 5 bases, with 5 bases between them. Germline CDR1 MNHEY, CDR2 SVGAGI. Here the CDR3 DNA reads TGTGCCAGCAGTTACGCCGGAGATACGCAGTATTTT. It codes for CASSYAGDTQYF.

CDR3 region: CSAPDTTEQFF. The DNA for the CDR3 is TGCAGTGCTCCGGACACGACTGAGCAGTTCTTC. This chain uses TRBV20-1 with TRBJ2-1, with a weak D call TRBD1 (5 bases). The CDR3 is 11 amino acids. The germline V and J ends were trimmed by 5 bases and 9 bases, with 11 bases remaining between them. CDR1 DFQATT and CDR2 SNEGSKA come from the germline V gene (reference sequence).

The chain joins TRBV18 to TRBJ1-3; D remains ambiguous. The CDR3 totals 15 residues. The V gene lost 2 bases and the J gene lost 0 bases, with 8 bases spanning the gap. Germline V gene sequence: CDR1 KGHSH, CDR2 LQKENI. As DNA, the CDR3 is TGTGCCAGCTCACCAGAACACAGCTCTGGAAACACCATATATTTT. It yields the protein CASSPEHSSGNTIYF.

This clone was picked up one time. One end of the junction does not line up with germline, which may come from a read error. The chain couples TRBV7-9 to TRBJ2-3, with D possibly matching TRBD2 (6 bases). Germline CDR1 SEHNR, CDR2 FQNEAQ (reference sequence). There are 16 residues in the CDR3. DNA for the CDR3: TGTTCCAGCAGCCCCAAGGGCGGGGAAGGCACAGATACGCAGTATTTT. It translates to CSSSPKGGEGTDTQYF.

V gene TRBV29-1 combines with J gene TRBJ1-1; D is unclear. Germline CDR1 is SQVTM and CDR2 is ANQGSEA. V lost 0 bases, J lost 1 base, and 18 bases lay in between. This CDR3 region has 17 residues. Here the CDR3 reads CSVEEKITGIGNTEAFF. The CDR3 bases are TGCAGCGTTGAAGAAAAAATTACGGGGATCGGGAACACTGAAGCTTTCTTT.

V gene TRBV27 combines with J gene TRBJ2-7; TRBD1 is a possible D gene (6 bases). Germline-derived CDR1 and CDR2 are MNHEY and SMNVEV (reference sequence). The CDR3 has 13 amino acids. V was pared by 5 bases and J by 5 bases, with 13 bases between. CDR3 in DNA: TGTGCCAGCAGTCAAGACAGGTATGACGAGCAGTACTTC. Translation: CASSQDRYDEQYF.

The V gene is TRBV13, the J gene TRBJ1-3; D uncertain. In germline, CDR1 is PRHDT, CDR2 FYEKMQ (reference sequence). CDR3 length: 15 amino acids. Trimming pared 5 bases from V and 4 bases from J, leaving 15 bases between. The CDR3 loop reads CASSPQARAGNTIYF. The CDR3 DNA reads TGTGCCAGCAGCCCGCAAGCCCGAGCGGGAAACACCATATATTTT.

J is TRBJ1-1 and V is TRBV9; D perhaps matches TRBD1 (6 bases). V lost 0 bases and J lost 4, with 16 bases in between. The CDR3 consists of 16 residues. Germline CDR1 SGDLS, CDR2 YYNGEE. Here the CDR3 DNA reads TGTGCCAGCAGCGTAGGGACAGATTTCTTGGGCACTGAAGCTTTCTTT. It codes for CASSVGTDFLGTEAFF.

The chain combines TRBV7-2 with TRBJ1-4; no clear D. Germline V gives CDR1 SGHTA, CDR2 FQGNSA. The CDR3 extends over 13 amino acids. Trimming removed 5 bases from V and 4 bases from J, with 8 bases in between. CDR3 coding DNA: TGTGCCAGCAGCACGCAGGTTAATGAAAAACTGTTTTTT. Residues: CASSTQVNEKLFF.

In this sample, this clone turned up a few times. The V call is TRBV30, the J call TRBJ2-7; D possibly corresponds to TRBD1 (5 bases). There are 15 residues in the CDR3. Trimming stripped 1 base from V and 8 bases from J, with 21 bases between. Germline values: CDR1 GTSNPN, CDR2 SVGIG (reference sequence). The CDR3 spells CAWSGGPDISSKQYF. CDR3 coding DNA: TGTGCCTGGAGTGGTGGACCGGACATCTCAAGTAAGCAGTACTTC.

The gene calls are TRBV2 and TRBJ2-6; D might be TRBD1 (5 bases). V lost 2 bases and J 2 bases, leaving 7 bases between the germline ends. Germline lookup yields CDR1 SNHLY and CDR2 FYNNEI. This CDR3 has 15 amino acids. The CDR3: CASSEWGAGANVLTF. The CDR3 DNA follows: TGTGCCAGCAGTGAATGGGGCGCTGGGGCCAACGTCCTGACTTTC. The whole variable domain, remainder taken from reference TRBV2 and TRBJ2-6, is EPEVTQTPSHQVTQMGQEVILRCVPISNHLYFYWYRQILGQKVEFLVSFYNNEISEKSEIFDDQFSVERPDGSNFTLKIRSTKLEDSAMYFCASSEWGAGANVLTFGAGSRLTVL.

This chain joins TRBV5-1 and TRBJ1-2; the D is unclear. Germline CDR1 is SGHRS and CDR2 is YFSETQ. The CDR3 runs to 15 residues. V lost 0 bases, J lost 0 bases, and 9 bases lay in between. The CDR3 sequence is CASSLVSVSNYGYTF. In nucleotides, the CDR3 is TGCGCCAGCAGCTTGGTGTCGGTGTCTAACTATGGCTACACCTTC.

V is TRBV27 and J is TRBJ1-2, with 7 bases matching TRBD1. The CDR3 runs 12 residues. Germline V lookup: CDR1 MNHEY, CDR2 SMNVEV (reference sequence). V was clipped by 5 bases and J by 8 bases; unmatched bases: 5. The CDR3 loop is CASSEGAGGYTF. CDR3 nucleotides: TGTGCCAGCAGTGAGGGGGCGGGGGGCTACACCTTC.

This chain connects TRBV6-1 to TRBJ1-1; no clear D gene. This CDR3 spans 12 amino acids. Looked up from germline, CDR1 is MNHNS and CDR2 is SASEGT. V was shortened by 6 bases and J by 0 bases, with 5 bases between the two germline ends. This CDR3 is CASRSVNTEAFF. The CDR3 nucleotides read TGTGCCAGCAGATCAGTGAACACTGAAGCTTTCTTT.